This passage covers 10 T cell receptor beta chains from one sample sequenced in a study of shared clonotypes between healthy human individuals. Using immunoSEQ multiplex PCR, the repertoire was profiled, and TCRdb retains in-frame clones only, with some absent. The table records approximately 250,000 clones, 60% to 70% of them present only once. Material: memory CD4+ T cells sorted from blood. Subset noted: CD45RA-negative fraction. The receptors were sampled from a man aged 30-40 years in good health.

V gene TRBV10-3 combines with J gene TRBJ2-3, with 7 nucleotides matching TRBD1. The V segment lost 7 bases and the J segment 0 bases; nucleotides outside the gene matches: 7. The CDR3 length is 15 residues. Germline lookup yields CDR1 ENHRY and CDR2 SYGVKD. CDR3 bases: TGTGCCATCACTGACAGGGACCCTAGCACAGATACGCAGTATTTT. Amino acid sequence: CAITDRDPSTDTQYF.

The genes are TRBV6-1 and TRBJ2-7, with no clear D. Trimming cost V 7 bases and J 5 bases, with 15 bases left between them. The CDR3 totals 13 residues. CDR1 is MNHNS and CDR2 is SASEGT in the germline V gene. CDR3 in amino acids: CASIGQLIDEQYF. The CDR3 DNA reads as TGTGCCAGCATTGGGCAGCTTATCGACGAGCAGTACTTC.

This sequence joins TRBV29-1 and TRBJ2-7; 8 positions agree with TRBD1. Germline V gene lookup returns CDR1 SQVTM and CDR2 ANQGSEA. CDR3 size: 14 residues. V trimming: 7 bases; J trimming: 3 bases; junction bases outside the gene matches: 11. The CDR3 reads CSAGQGTALYEQYF. In DNA, the CDR3 is TGCAGCGCCGGACAGGGAACCGCCCTCTACGAGCAGTACTTC.

The chain couples TRBV2 to TRBJ2-7; D might be TRBD2 (5 bases). This CDR3 comprises 16 residues. V shed 6 bases and J shed 2 bases, with 20 bases lying between them. Germline-derived CDR1 and CDR2 are SNHLY and FYNNEI. The CDR3 nucleotides are TGTGCCAGCAGCCCCCGAGGGAAGGGAATAACCTACGAGCAGTACTTC. It is translated as CASSPRGKGITYEQYF.

This clone appeared once. The CDR3 DNA reads as TGTGCCAGTAGTATTTCCCCGGGACTAGCGGGAGGGGAGCAGTTCTTC. Protein product: CASSISPGLAGGEQFF. The rearrangement uses TRBV19 and TRBJ2-1; TRBD2 aligns across 16 bases. Germline V gene sequence: CDR1 LNHDA, CDR2 SQIVND (reference sequence). After removal of 3 bases from V and 10 bases from J, the junction contained 6 bases not matched to a gene. The CDR3 has 16 amino acids.

The V and J genes are TRBV5-1 and TRBJ2-7; D could derive from TRBD1 or TRBD2 (5 bases each). The ends were cut back, 8 bases at V and 9 bases at J, with 21 bases in the middle. Germline V gene sequence: CDR1 SGHRS, CDR2 YFSETQ. The CDR3 runs 13 residues. CDR3 loop: CASGRWDASWQYF. Written as DNA, the CDR3 is TGCGCCAGTGGGCGTTGGGACGCCAGTTGGCAGTACTTC.

Written as DNA, the CDR3 is TGTGCCAGCAGCTTGGAACCAGGGAGCCAAGAGACCCAGTACTTC. Protein: CASSLEPGSQETQYF. The chain links TRBV7-2 to TRBJ2-5, with D perhaps given as TRBD1 or TRBD2 (5 bases each). Germline V gene lookup returns CDR1 SGHTA and CDR2 FQGNSA. The CDR3 sequence is 15 residues long. Trimming stripped 3 bases from V and 1 base from J, with 12 bases between.

The sample holds many counts of this clone. The rearrangement links TRBV4-2 to TRBJ2-1; possible D gene TRBD2, 5 bases. Per the germline V gene, CDR1 is LGHNA and CDR2 is YNFKEQ. V gave up 2 bases and J gave up 0 bases, with 17 bases separating them. This CDR3 contains 18 residues. CDR3 nucleotides: TGTGCCAGCAGCCAACTGGAGTTTACGGGGAGCTCCTACAATGAGCAGTTCTTC. Translation gives CASSQLEFTGSSYNEQFF.

The chain has TRBV29-1 and TRBJ2-5; 7 bases map to TRBD1. Trimming cost V 7 bases and J 4 bases; bases outside gene matches: 12. Germline CDR1 and CDR2: SQVTM and ANQGSEA. The CDR3 has 14 residues. The CDR3 here is CSAAGTVFGETQYF. CDR3 sequence (DNA): TGCAGCGCCGCCGGGACAGTGTTTGGAGAGACCCAGTACTTC. Variable domain in full (rest from reference TRBV29-1 and TRBJ2-5): SAVISQKPSRDICQRGTSLTIQCQVDSQVTMMFWYRQQPGQSLTLIATANQGSEATYESGFVIDKFPISRPNLTFSTLTVSNMSPEDSSIYLCSAAGTVFGETQYFGPGTRLLVL.

This clone has a count of ten or more. This sequence joins TRBV5-1 and TRBJ1-1; 7 bases fit TRBD1. CDR3 length: 16 residues. V lost 3 bases and J lost 4; bases outside the gene matches: 12. Germline V gives CDR1 SGHRS, CDR2 YFSETQ. DNA of the CDR3: TGCGCCAGCAGCTCGACAGGGTTTGGGTCGAGCACTGAAGCTTTCTTT. Encoded protein: CASSSTGFGSSTEAFF.